These 30 T cell receptor beta chains originate from one sample sequenced in a study of lymphopenia after photon versus proton radiotherapy (dated by TCRdb to the late 2010s). Receptors were amplified or captured by the immunoSEQ multiplex PCR assay. Drawn from immuneACCESS, this table holds only the in-frame rearrangements with V and J called that TCRdb kept. Clones are partly lost; checked studies trace under half to an unresolved V gene and leave the rest unexplained. Across this sample there are about 68,000 clones, with just over 90% seen only once. The ten biggest clones cover around 2.6% of the sample. The sequenced sample was peripheral blood, obtained from a patient treated with photon-based radiotherapy. All receptors derive from a woman aged 70-85 years with pancreatic cancer.

CDR3 amino acids: CASSQVSGQNNYEQYF. DNA of the CDR3: TGTGCCAGCAGCCAAGTAAGCGGTCAGAACAACTACGAGCAGTACTTC. The chain uses TRBV14 and TRBJ2-7; D may be TRBD2 (5 bases). The germline V gene has CDR1 SGHDN and CDR2 FVKESK. V dropped 1 base and J dropped 3 bases, with 16 bases sitting between them. The CDR3 contains 16 residues.

This sequence joins TRBV5-4 and TRBJ1-3; 10 positions match TRBD1. The germline V gene encodes CDR1 SGHNT and CDR2 YYREEE (reference sequence). The CDR3 contains 17 residues. The trim removed 4 bases at V and 3 bases at J, leaving 10 bases unmatched. The CDR3 DNA is TGTGCCAGCAGCAAAACCGGGACAGGGGTTGGTGGAAACACCATATATTTT. It specifies CASSKTGTGVGGNTIYF.

The genes are TRBV7-2 and TRBJ2-3; TRBD2 is a possible D gene (7 bases). This CDR3 is 16 amino acids long. Trimming cost V 5 bases and J 4 bases, with 19 bases left between them. CDR1 is SGHTA, CDR2 FQGNSA, per germline. The CDR3 DNA reads TGTGCCAGCAGCAAGGGGGGGCGTGTTCCTGCAGATACGCAGTATTTT. Protein: CASSKGGRVPADTQYF.

The rearrangement uses TRBV10-3 and TRBJ2-5, with no clear D. V dropped 3 bases and J dropped 0 bases, with 8 bases sitting between them. The CDR3 spans 14 residues. Germline-derived CDR1 and CDR2 are ENHRY and SYGVKD. The CDR3 sequence is CAISDGQNQETQYF. The CDR3 DNA sequence: TGTGCCATCAGTGATGGTCAGAACCAAGAGACCCAGTACTTC.

The chain links TRBV5-4 to TRBJ1-2; D ambiguous. Germline values: CDR1 SGHNT, CDR2 YYREEE (reference sequence). Trimming took off 0 bases at V and 1 base at J, with 7 bases between the two ends. The CDR3 loop spans 14 amino acids. CDR3 nucleotides: TGTGCCAGCAGCTTGGGGATGGATAACTATGGCTACACCTTC. This encodes CASSLGMDNYGYTF. Full variable domain (missing parts from reference TRBV5-4 and TRBJ1-2): ETGVTQSPTHLIKTRGQQVTLRCSSQSGHNTVSWYQQALGQGPQFIFQYYREEENGRGNFPPRFSGLQFPNYSSELNVNALELDDSALYLCASSLGMDNYGYTFGSGTRLTVV.

The chain recombines TRBV25-1 with TRBJ2-2; no clear D. CDR1 is MGHDK and CDR2 is SYGVNS in the germline V gene. CDR3 size: 16 residues. Deletions cut 3 bases from V and 4 bases from J, with 15 bases between. The CDR3 is CASSDGKGQFTGELFF. The CDR3 DNA sequence: TGTGCCAGCAGTGATGGAAAAGGGCAGTTCACCGGGGAGCTGTTTTTT.

This clone has more than one count but fewer than ten. The chain recombines TRBV18 with TRBJ1-3, with a tentative D call TRBD1 (6 bases). In germline, CDR1 is KGHSH, CDR2 LQKENI. The ends were cut back, 0 bases at V and 0 bases at J, with 9 bases in the middle. CDR3 length: 16 amino acids. Here the CDR3 reads CASSPPTGYSGNTIYF. CDR3 nucleotides: TGTGCCAGCTCACCACCGACAGGCTACTCTGGAAACACCATATATTTT.

The V call is TRBV13, the J call TRBJ2-4, with TRBD2 as a possible D gene (6 bases). CDR1 is PRHDT and CDR2 is FYEKMQ in the germline V gene (reference sequence). Trimming left V 4 bases short and J 0 bases short, with 10 bases between. This CDR3 spans 15 amino acids. CDR3: CASSWGLEAKNIQYF. The CDR3 DNA is TGTGCCAGCAGCTGGGGACTCGAAGCCAAAAACATTCAGTACTTC.

The chain recombines TRBV27 with TRBJ2-5; the D is unclear. The V end lost 6 bases, the J end lost 0 bases, and 14 bases lay between the germline ends. The V gene's germline CDR1 is MNHEY and CDR2 SMNVEV (reference sequence). The CDR3 sequence is 15 residues long. CDR3 DNA sequence: TGTGCCAGCAGCCTAACCCCCTCGTACCAAGAGACCCAGTACTTC. This codes for CASSLTPSYQETQYF.

This chain links TRBV28 with TRBJ2-2; D tentatively reads TRBD1 or TRBD2 (5 bases each). The CDR3 is 15 amino acids. Germline-derived CDR1 and CDR2 are MDHEN and SYDVKM. Trimming cost V 6 bases and J 3 bases, with 14 bases left between them. The CDR3 here is CASSPLAGYTGELFF. CDR3 DNA: TGTGCCAGCAGCCCCCTAGCAGGGTACACCGGGGAGCTGTTTTTT.

This chain connects TRBV27 to TRBJ1-5; 9 bases align to TRBD1. Germline lookup yields CDR1 MNHEY and CDR2 SMNVEV (reference sequence). V lost 6 bases, J lost 4 bases, and 4 bases stayed unmatched. The CDR3 contains 14 residues. The DNA for the CDR3 is TGTGCCAGCAGCGGGACAGGGTGGAATCAGCCCCAGCATTTT. This encodes CASSGTGWNQPQHF.

This chain uses TRBV4-2 with TRBJ2-1; D ambiguous. The CDR3 is 14 amino acids. The V end was cut by 0 bases, the J end by 7 bases, with 10 bases between. Germline values: CDR1 LGHNA, CDR2 YNFKEQ. The CDR3 nucleotides are TGTGCCAGCAGCCAAGATTTAGGGCGGAATGAGCAGTTCTTC. This gives the protein CASSQDLGRNEQFF.

In this sample, this clone turned up once. The V and J genes are TRBV19 and TRBJ2-7, with 8 positions matching TRBD1. The germline gives CDR1 LNHDA, CDR2 SQIVND (reference sequence). The CDR3 contains 14 residues. Losses at the gene ends were 5 bases for V and 3 bases for J; bases not matched to a gene: 6. DNA of the CDR3: TGTGCCAGTAGTGAAACAGGGGGTTACTACGAGCAGTACTTC. It translates to CASSETGGYYEQYF.

The V gene is TRBV7-3, the J gene TRBJ2-3, with TRBD2 identical over 7 bases. This CDR3 spans 13 amino acids. V lost 8 bases and J lost 6; bases outside the gene matches: 8. Germline assignment: CDR1 SGHTA and CDR2 FQGTGA. This chain's CDR3 is CASQAGAADTQYF. In DNA, the CDR3 is TGTGCCAGCCAGGCGGGAGCAGCCGATACGCAGTATTTT.

The rearrangement links TRBV9 to TRBJ1-4; 7 nucleotides align to TRBD1. The V gene end was trimmed by 4 bases and the J gene end by 7 bases; junction bases not matched to a gene: 7. CDR1 is SGDLS, CDR2 YYNGEE, per germline. The CDR3 contains 14 residues. The CDR3 protein is CASSRAGGGEKLFF. The CDR3 bases are TGTGCCAGCAGCCGGGCAGGGGGTGGTGAAAAACTGTTTTTT.

This chain joins TRBV30 and TRBJ2-5; 7 bases align to TRBD1. Germline loops: CDR1 GTSNPN, CDR2 SVGIG (reference sequence). With 3 bases clipped from V and 7 bases from J, the junction kept 14 bases outside the gene matches. The CDR3 extends over 15 amino acids. CDR3 DNA sequence: TGTGCCTGGAGAGGCCAAGCCGGACCAGGGGGGACCCAGTACTTC. Its translation is CAWRGQAGPGGTQYF. Full variable domain (rest looked up from reference TRBV30 and TRBJ2-5): SQTIHQWPATLVQPVGSPLSLECTVEGTSNPNLYWYRQAAGRGLQLLFYSVGIGQISSEVPQNLSASRPQDRQFILSSKKLLLSDSGFYLCAWRGQAGPGGTQYFGPGTRLLVL.

This chain uses TRBV2 with TRBJ2-4, with D unresolved. Trimming shortened V by 6 bases and J by 4 bases, and 4 bases separated the two germline ends. This CDR3 has 11 amino acids. Germline assignment: CDR1 SNHLY and CDR2 FYNNEI. The CDR3 bases are TGTGCCAGCAGCAAGAAAAACATTCAGTACTTC. Translated: CASSKKNIQYF. Supplemented by reference TRBV2 and TRBJ2-4, the full variable domain reads EPEVTQTPSHQVTQMGQEVILRCVPISNHLYFYWYRQILGQKVEFLVSFYNNEISEKSEIFDDQFSVERPDGSNFTLKIRSTKLEDSAMYFCASSKKNIQYFGAGTRLSVL.

V usage is TRBV5-5 and J usage is TRBJ2-7; TRBD2 matches at 7 bases. CDR3 length equals 13 residues. Germline assignment: CDR1 SGHKS and CDR2 YYEKEE (reference sequence). V lost 2 bases and J lost 3; bases outside the gene matches: 2. CDR3 sequence reads: CASSFGLDYEQYF. The CDR3 nucleotides read TGTGCCAGCAGCTTCGGACTAGACTACGAGCAGTACTTC. Looking up the rest from reference TRBV5-5 and TRBJ2-7 gives the full variable domain: DAGVTQSPTHLIKTRGQQVTLRCSPISGHKSVSWYQQVLGQGPQFIFQYYEKEERGRGNFPDRFSARQFPNYSSELNVNALLLGDSALYLCASSFGLDYEQYFGPGTRLTVT.

The rearrangement links TRBV12-5 to TRBJ2-1; 11 bases align to TRBD2. The V gene's germline CDR1 is LGHNT and CDR2 FRNRAP. The CDR3 spans 14 residues. V trimming: 3 bases; J trimming: 6 bases; junction bases outside the gene matches: 1. CDR3 residues: CASGFSGRANEQFF. CDR3 nucleotide sequence: TGTGCTAGTGGTTTTAGCGGGAGGGCCAATGAGCAGTTCTTC.

This sequence joins TRBV11-2 and TRBJ1-2; 8 nucleotides line up with TRBD1. The length of the CDR3 is 14 residues. With V trimmed by 0 bases and J by 4 bases, 1 base remained unmatched. Germline CDR1 is SGHAT and CDR2 is FQNNGV. CDR3 sequence reads: CASSLEQGGYGYTF. The CDR3 coding sequence is TGTGCCAGCAGCTTAGAACAGGGGGGCTATGGCTACACCTTC.

The chain has TRBV27 and TRBJ2-1, with D perhaps matching TRBD1 or TRBD2 (5 bases each). This CDR3 has 12 amino acids. The germline CDR1 and CDR2 sequences are MNHEY and SMNVEV (reference sequence). The V and J ends lost 7 bases and 8 bases respectively, with 12 bases between them. The CDR3 nucleotides read TGTGCCAGCAAGACCCTGGGGGATGAGCAGTTCTTC. Protein sequence: CASKTLGDEQFF.

The chain is built from TRBV28 and TRBJ2-7; TRBD1 aligns across 9 bases. Per germline, CDR1 MDHEN and CDR2 SYDVKM. CDR3 size: 14 residues. V was clipped by 8 bases and J by 4 bases; unmatched bases: 9. The DNA for the CDR3 is TGTGCCAGCTCCCGAGGGACAGGGTTATACGAGCAGTACTTC. It specifies CASSRGTGLYEQYF.

The chain carries TRBV5-1 and TRBJ2-7, with 7 bases identical to TRBD2. The V segment lost 0 bases and the J segment 2 bases; nucleotides outside the gene matches: 5. The CDR3 has 15 amino acids. Germline V gives CDR1 SGHRS, CDR2 YFSETQ. The CDR3 sequence is CASSLASSGTYEQYF. The CDR3 bases are TGCGCCAGCAGCTTGGCGTCTAGCGGTACCTACGAGCAGTACTTC.

This clone was recorded only once. The rearrangement joins TRBV5-4 to TRBJ2-4, with 10 bases that match TRBD1. The CDR3 consists of 16 residues. Germline values: CDR1 SGHNT, CDR2 YYREEE (reference sequence). The trim removed 7 bases at V and 6 bases at J, leaving 13 bases unmatched. CDR3 region: CASHRDRGLAGNIQYF. The CDR3 region has the DNA TGTGCCAGCCACCGAGACAGGGGGCTAGCGGGAAACATTCAGTACTTC.

The CDR3 bases are TGTGCCAGCAACGGAGCGGGAGGGCCTTCCAGGGAGACCCAGTACTTC. Amino acid sequence: CASNGAGGPSRETQYF. The gene calls are TRBV11-2 and TRBJ2-5; 10 bases are a match to TRBD2. Germline lookup yields CDR1 SGHAT and CDR2 FQNNGV. This CDR3 comprises 16 residues. V shed 7 bases and J 5 bases; nucleotides not matched to a gene: 13.

The V and J genes are TRBV7-2 and TRBJ2-7; weak D call: TRBD2 (7 bases). Trimming removed 0 bases from V and 7 bases from J, with 13 bases in between. The CDR3 runs to 14 residues. Germline V gene data show CDR1 as SGHTA and CDR2 as FQGNSA. CDR3 DNA: TGTGCCAGCAGCTTAGCGGGGGGGGCCTGGGAGCAGTACTTC. The encoded protein is CASSLAGGAWEQYF.

The chain employs TRBV6-5 and TRBJ2-1; TRBD2 might be the D (7 bases). CDR3 size: 15 residues. Germline V gene lookup returns CDR1 MNHEY and CDR2 SVGAGI. The V and J ends lost 5 bases and 6 bases respectively, with 17 bases between them. The CDR3, as DNA: TGTGCCAGCAGTACCGGGGGGCGGGATCGCAATGAGCAGTTCTTC. It codes for CASSTGGRDRNEQFF.

This clone appeared once. The V call is TRBV29-1, the J call TRBJ2-7; no firm D call. The CDR3 has 13 amino acids. V lost 5 bases and J lost 0, with 11 bases in between. Germline CDR1 reads SQVTM; CDR2 reads ANQGSEA. The CDR3: CSVLVTRSYEQYF. Here the CDR3 DNA reads TGCAGCGTTCTGGTGACTCGCTCCTACGAGCAGTACTTC.

The chain has TRBV2 and TRBJ2-2; D call uncertain. Germline V CDR1 and CDR2: SNHLY, FYNNEI. The CDR3 sequence is 14 residues long. V lost 1 base and J lost 6, with 9 bases in between. CDR3 sequence reads: CASSEDEKAGELFF. CDR3 coding DNA: TGTGCCAGCAGTGAAGATGAGAAGGCCGGGGAGCTGTTTTTT.

The V call is TRBV27, the J call TRBJ1-3; 7 nucleotides line up with TRBD1. V shed 2 bases, J shed 4 bases, and the junction held 5 bases outside the gene matches. There are 15 residues in the CDR3. Germline loops: CDR1 MNHEY, CDR2 SMNVEV (reference sequence). The CDR3 coding sequence is TGTGCCAGCAGTTTAAACAGGGGAGAGGGAAACACCATATATTTT. Amino acid sequence: CASSLNRGEGNTIYF.